Listed here is a single T cell receptor (beta chain). This sample was included in a study of T cells after posttransplantation cyclophosphamide. CDR1 is MNHEY, CDR2 SMNVEV, per germline (reference sequence). The V and J ends lost 3 bases and 7 bases respectively, with 10 bases between them. CDR3 length equals 13 residues. Generated by immunoSEQ multiplex PCR, the TCRdb table keeps only in-frame clones and is missing some. The sample presents 36,000 or so clones, none singletons. This TCR came from a girl aged 5-17 years in good health, CMV-negative, and a related stem cell transplant donor. The sample was PBMCs. The chain is built from TRBV27 and TRBJ1-5; unclear D gene. The CDR3 protein is CASSFGEGQPQHF. CDR3 nucleotides: TGTGCCAGCAGTTTCGGGGAGGGCCAGCCCCAGCATTTT.